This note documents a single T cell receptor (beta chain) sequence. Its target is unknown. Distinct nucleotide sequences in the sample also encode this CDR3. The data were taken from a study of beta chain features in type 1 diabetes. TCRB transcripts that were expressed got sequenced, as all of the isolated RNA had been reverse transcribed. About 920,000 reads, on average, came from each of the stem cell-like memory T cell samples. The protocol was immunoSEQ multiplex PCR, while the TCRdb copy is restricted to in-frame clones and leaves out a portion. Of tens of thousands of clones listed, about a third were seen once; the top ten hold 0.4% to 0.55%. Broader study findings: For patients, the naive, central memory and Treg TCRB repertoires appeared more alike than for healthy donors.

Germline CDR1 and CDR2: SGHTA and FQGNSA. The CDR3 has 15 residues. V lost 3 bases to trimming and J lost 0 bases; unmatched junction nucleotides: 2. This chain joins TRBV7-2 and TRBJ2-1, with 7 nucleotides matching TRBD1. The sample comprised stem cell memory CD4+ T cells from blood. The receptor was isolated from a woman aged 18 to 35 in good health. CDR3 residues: CASSFRDSSYNEQFF. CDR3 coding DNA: TGTGCCAGCAGCTTCCGGGACAGCTCCTACAATGAGCAGTTCTTC.